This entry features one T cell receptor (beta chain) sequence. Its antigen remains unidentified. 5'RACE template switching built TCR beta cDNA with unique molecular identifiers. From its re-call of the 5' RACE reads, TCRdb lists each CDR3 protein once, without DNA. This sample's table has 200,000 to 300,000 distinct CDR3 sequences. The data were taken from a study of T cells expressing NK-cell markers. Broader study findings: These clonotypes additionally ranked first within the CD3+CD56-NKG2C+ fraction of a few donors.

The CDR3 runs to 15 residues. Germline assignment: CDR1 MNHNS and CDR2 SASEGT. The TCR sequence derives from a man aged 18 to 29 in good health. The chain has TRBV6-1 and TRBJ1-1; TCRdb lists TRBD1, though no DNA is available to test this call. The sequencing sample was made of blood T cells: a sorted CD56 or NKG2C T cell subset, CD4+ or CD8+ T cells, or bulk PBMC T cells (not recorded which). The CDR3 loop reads CASRPLSRGWAEAFF.